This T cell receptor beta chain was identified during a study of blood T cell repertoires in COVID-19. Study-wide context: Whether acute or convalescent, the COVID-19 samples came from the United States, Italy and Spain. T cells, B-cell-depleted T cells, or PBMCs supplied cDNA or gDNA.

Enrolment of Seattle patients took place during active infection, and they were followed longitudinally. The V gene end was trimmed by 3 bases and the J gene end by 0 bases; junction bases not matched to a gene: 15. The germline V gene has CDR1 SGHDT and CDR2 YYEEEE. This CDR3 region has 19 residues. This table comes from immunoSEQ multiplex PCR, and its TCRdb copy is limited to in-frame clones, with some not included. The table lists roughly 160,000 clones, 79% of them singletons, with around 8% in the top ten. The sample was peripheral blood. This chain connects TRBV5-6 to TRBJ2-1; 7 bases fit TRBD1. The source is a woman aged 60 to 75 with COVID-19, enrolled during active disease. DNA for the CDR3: TGTGCCAGCAGCTGGGGGCAGACAGGGTATCGGGGCTCCTACAATGAGCAGTTCTTC. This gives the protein CASSWGQTGYRGSYNEQFF.